This TCR beta chain was obtained from a study of T-cell memory formation after mild COVID-19. Study results and caveats: The study detected some responding clones in pre-infection memory, suggesting cross-reactive memory joined.

This clonotype counts as medium-sized. Its specificity is not known. TCRdb used MiXCR to reprocess the 5' RACE reads, holding one entry per CDR3 protein. The sample includes about 180,000 distinct CDR3 sequences, around 16% of them seen just once. Between the trimmed V and J ends, which lost 6 bases and 11 bases, there was a span of 20 bases. The CDR3 contains 13 residues. This TCR was recovered from an adult woman who had mild COVID-19 (a few samples of this study predate the infection). Cell type and time point are not known. The V call is TRBV12-3 or TRBV12-4, the J call TRBJ2-7, with a possible D match to TRBD2 (6 bases). The sequencing sample was made of PBMCs or a T cell subset sorted from them (not recorded which). CDR3 sequence reads: CASSPSDFTRKYF. In DNA, the CDR3 is TGTGCCAGCAGCCCTAGCGACTTTACCAGAAAGTACTTC.